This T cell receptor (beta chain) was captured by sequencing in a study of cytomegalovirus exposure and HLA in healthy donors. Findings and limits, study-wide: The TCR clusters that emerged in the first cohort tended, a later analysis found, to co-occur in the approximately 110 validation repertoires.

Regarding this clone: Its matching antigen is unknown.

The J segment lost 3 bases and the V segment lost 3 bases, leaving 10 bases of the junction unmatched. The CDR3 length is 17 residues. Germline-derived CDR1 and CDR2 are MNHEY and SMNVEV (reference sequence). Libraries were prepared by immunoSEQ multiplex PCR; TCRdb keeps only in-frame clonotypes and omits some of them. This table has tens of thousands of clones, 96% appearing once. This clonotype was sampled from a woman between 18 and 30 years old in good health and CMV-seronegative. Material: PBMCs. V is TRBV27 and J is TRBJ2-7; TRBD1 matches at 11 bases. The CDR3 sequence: CASSFNPGGTGGYEQYF. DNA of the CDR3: TGTGCCAGCAGTTTTAACCCAGGGGGGACAGGGGGCTACGAGCAGTACTTC.